This T cell receptor beta chain was sequenced in a study of cytomegalovirus exposure and HLA in healthy donors. V was clipped by 10 bases and J by 8 bases, with 23 bases between them. The CDR3 totals 15 residues. Germline V gene data show CDR1 as SNHLY and CDR2 as FYNNEI. 13 Jbeta primers and 60 Vbeta primers were used for the PCR. Here immunoSEQ multiplex PCR was the method, and the copy in TCRdb shows in-frame clones only, minus some. This table has some 60,000 clones, approximately 83% appearing once. The receptor comes from a female donor in good health and CMV-seronegative. The specimen sequenced was PBMCs. The V and J genes are TRBV2 and TRBJ1-4; D gene ambiguous. The CDR3 DNA sequence: TGTGCCACCTTAGGGAAGAGGGTAGGGAACGAAAAACTGTTTTTT. It is translated as CATLGKRVGNEKLFF.